This TCR beta chain originates from a study of cytomegalovirus exposure and HLA in healthy donors. Study-level results: Sequencing artifact likely explains a cluster of highly shared sequence variants.

In the case of this clone: Antigen specificity is unknown.

Nominal health characterized the donors when sampled, though unrecorded immune exposures were likely. The PCR used 60 Vbeta and 13 Jbeta primers. Sequencing was performed with immunoSEQ multiplex PCR; in TCRdb, only in-frame clones are kept and a portion is missing. This table holds 85,000 to 120,000 clones, roughly 82% found once. CDR1 and CDR2 (germline): SGHRS, YFSETQ. The CDR3 extends over 14 amino acids. With 6 bases clipped from V and 0 bases from J, the junction kept 6 bases outside the gene matches. The chain couples TRBV5-1 to TRBJ2-7; 7 bases map to TRBD1. The sample comprised PBMCs. This TCR came from a man aged 50-60 years in good health and CMV-seronegative. In nucleotides, the CDR3 is TGCGCCAGCACTCCGTGGGACAGCTCCTACGAGCAGTACTTC. Translated, it gives CASTPWDSSYEQYF.